Below are 21 T cell receptor beta chains sequenced from a single sample in a study of blood T cell repertoires in COVID-19. The repertoire was sequenced with immunoSEQ multiplex PCR; TCRdb's copy has only in-frame clones and lacks some. The table shows 300,000 to 350,000 clones, with 80% to 90% occurring only once. Sequenced: PBMCs or T cells enriched from blood (not recorded which). The source is a man aged 25-45 years who had recovered from COVID-19.

The count of this clone is one. DNA of the CDR3: TGTGCCAGCAGCTTGAGGCGGGATAGCACAGATACGCAGTATTTT. This gives the protein CASSLRRDSTDTQYF. The chain couples TRBV7-9 to TRBJ2-3, with TRBD2 as a possible D gene (6 bases). The CDR3 is 15 amino acids. The V gene's germline CDR1 is SEHNR and CDR2 FQNEAQ (reference sequence). V lost 3 bases to trimming and J lost 0 bases, with 10 bases between them.

This clone was observed a few times. This chain uses TRBV18 with TRBJ1-1; no firm D call. This CDR3 comprises 14 residues. Trimming pared 4 bases from V and 0 bases from J, leaving 9 bases between. Germline-derived CDR1 and CDR2 are KGHSH and LQKENI. The CDR3 DNA follows: TGTGCCAGCTCACAAACTCCTCTGAACACTGAAGCTTTCTTT. Encoded protein: CASSQTPLNTEAFF.

V and J are TRBV6-2 or TRBV6-3 and TRBJ1-3; D remains unclear. In germline, CDR1 is MNHEY, CDR2 SVGEGT. V lost 0 bases and J lost 0, with 9 bases in between. The CDR3 consists of 16 residues. CDR3 in DNA: TGTGCCAGCAGTTACTCGAAGCGTTACTCTGGAAACACCATATATTTT. Protein product: CASSYSKRYSGNTIYF.

The genes are TRBV2 and TRBJ1-2, with D tentatively TRBD1 (5 bases). Germline V gene data show CDR1 as SNHLY and CDR2 as FYNNEI. Between the trimmed V and J ends, which lost 6 bases and 3 bases, there was a span of 8 bases. This CDR3 is built from 12 residues. The CDR3 coding sequence is TGTGCCAGCAGGGGGCTCGACTATGGCTACACCTTC. It translates to CASRGLDYGYTF.

The chain has TRBV6-6 and TRBJ1-4; a weak D match, TRBD1 (6 bases). The V end was cut by 4 bases, the J end by 4 bases, with 16 bases between. Germline loops: CDR1 MNHNY, CDR2 SVGAGI (reference sequence). The CDR3 has 16 amino acids. Here the CDR3 DNA reads TGTGCCAGCAGTTTTGTTCGCGGCAGGGGTAATGAAAAACTGTTTTTT. Its protein product is CASSFVRGRGNEKLFF.

This clone was observed a single time. The chain is built from TRBV6-5 and TRBJ2-7, with 10 bases lining up with TRBD1. The CDR3 spans 15 residues. With 7 bases clipped from V and 2 bases from J, the junction kept 8 bases outside the gene matches. Germline loops: CDR1 MNHEY, CDR2 SVGAGI. CDR3 sequence reads: CASTPPGQGTYEQYF. The DNA of the CDR3 is TGTGCCAGCACTCCCCCGGGACAGGGGACCTACGAGCAGTACTTC.

This clone occurred a few times. The chain recombines TRBV6-5 with TRBJ1-5; 8 nucleotides align to TRBD1. V shed 11 bases, J shed 4 bases, and the junction held 10 bases outside the gene matches. The V gene's germline CDR1 is MNHEY and CDR2 SVGAGI. This CDR3 has 14 residues. The CDR3 reads CACTTGATNQPQHF. CDR3 in DNA: TGTGCCTGCACGACAGGGGCGACGAATCAGCCCCAGCATTTT.

This chain's CDR3 is CASSESGTGELFF. The CDR3 DNA reads as TGTGCCAGCAGTGAATCGGGTACCGGGGAGCTGTTTTTT. The J gene is TRBJ2-2, the V gene TRBV2; D gene unclear. The CDR3 runs to 13 residues. Looked up from germline, CDR1 is SNHLY and CDR2 is FYNNEI. V was pared by 2 bases and J by 5 bases, with 6 bases between. The full variable domain, in which reference TRBV2 and TRBJ2-2 provide the parts outside the CDR3, is EPEVTQTPSHQVTQMGQEVILRCVPISNHLYFYWYRQILGQKVEFLVSFYNNEISEKSEIFDDQFSVERPDGSNFTLKIRSTKLEDSAMYFCASSESGTGELFFGEGSRLTVL.

The rearrangement joins TRBV11-1 to TRBJ2-7, with D perhaps matching TRBD2 (5 bases). V was clipped by 3 bases and J by 5 bases, with 11 bases between them. Germline values: CDR1 SGHAT, CDR2 FQDESV (reference sequence). CDR3 length equals 13 residues. CDR3 protein: CASSFSGFNEQYF. The DNA for the CDR3 is TGTGCCAGCAGCTTTTCGGGGTTCAACGAGCAGTACTTC. Looking up the rest from reference TRBV11-1 and TRBJ2-7 gives the full variable domain: EAEVAQSPRYKITEKSQAVAFWCDPISGHATLYWYRQILGQGPELLVQFQDESVVDDSQLPKDRFSAERLKGVDSTLKIQPAELGDSAMYLCASSFSGFNEQYFGPGTRLTVT.

Comments on this clone: Other DNA sequences in this sample translate to the same CDR3. The chain recombines TRBV6-5 with TRBJ1-1, with a weak D call TRBD1 (6 bases). From germline, CDR1 is MNHEY and CDR2 SVGAGI. The V end lost 2 bases, the J end lost 3 bases, and 7 bases lay between the germline ends. The CDR3 covers 13 residues. The CDR3 spells CASSYRGYTEAFF. In nucleotides, the CDR3 is TGTGCCAGCAGTTACAGGGGGTACACTGAAGCTTTCTTT.

This chain uses TRBV21-1 with TRBJ2-7; no check of the table's D call, TRBD1, against the DNA was made. TRBV21-1 is noted as a pseudogene. The CDR3 has 15 amino acids. The CDR3, as DNA: TGTGCCAGCAGCGAAAGTTTCAGGGTGTTGCACGAGCAGTACTTC. Its translation: CASSESFRVLHEQYF.

The J gene is TRBJ1-2, the V gene TRBV5-6; the D gene is possibly TRBD1 (5 bases). V gave up 0 bases and J gave up 7 bases, with 16 bases separating them. CDR3 size: 15 residues. The germline gives CDR1 SGHDT, CDR2 YYEEEE. CDR3 coding DNA: TGTGCCAGCAGCTTGGTGGGGCTCATTACAGGTGGCTACACCTTC. The encoded protein is CASSLVGLITGGYTF.

The CDR3 nucleotides read TGTGCCAGCAGCGAGGCAGGGACAGGGTTTAATGAGCAGTTCTTC. Translated, it gives CASSEAGTGFNEQFF. This rearrangement joins TRBV9 to TRBJ2-1; TRBD1 aligns across 9 bases. The germline V gene encodes CDR1 SGDLS and CDR2 YYNGEE. The trim removed 3 bases at V and 7 bases at J, leaving 8 bases unmatched. CDR3 length: 15 amino acids.

This sequence joins TRBV3-1 (or the pseudogene TRBV3-2) and TRBJ2-1; 8 nucleotides line up with TRBD2. From germline, CDR1 is LGHDT and CDR2 YNNKEL (reference sequence). Trimming removed 1 base from V and 7 bases from J; junction bases left unmatched: 0. The CDR3 covers 13 residues. The CDR3 nucleotides read TGTGCCAGCAGCCAAGCTAGCGGGAATGAGCAGTTCTTC. Amino acids: CASSQASGNEQFF.

The chain combines TRBV7-2 with TRBJ2-5; D is possibly TRBD1 (6 bases). Trimming took 5 bases from V and 4 from J, leaving 14 bases between them. The germline V gene encodes CDR1 SGHTA and CDR2 FQGNSA. The CDR3 sequence is 14 residues long. The CDR3 loop reads CASSHQGFRETQYF. The CDR3 nucleotides read TGTGCCAGCAGCCATCAGGGGTTCCGAGAGACCCAGTACTTC.

The chain joins TRBV18 to TRBJ1-3; D is perhaps TRBD1 (5 bases). The germline CDR1 and CDR2 sequences are KGHSH and LQKENI. V was shortened by 2 bases and J by 2 bases, with 10 bases between the two germline ends. CDR3 length: 15 residues. CDR3 nucleotide sequence: TGTGCCAGCTCACCAAGGGGACTGGCTGGAAACACCATATATTTT. Protein: CASSPRGLAGNTIYF.

The chain recombines TRBV9 with TRBJ1-6, with unresolved D. Germline CDR1 and CDR2: SGDLS and YYNGEE. The CDR3 has 17 residues. V was shortened by 1 base and J by 0 bases, with 11 bases between the two germline ends. The CDR3 sequence is CASSVNKESSYNSPLHF. The CDR3 DNA is TGTGCCAGCAGCGTAAACAAGGAGAGCTCCTATAATTCACCCCTCCACTTT.

V usage is TRBV10-2 and J usage is TRBJ1-1, with D perhaps TRBD1 (6 bases). Germline V lookup: CDR1 WSHSY, CDR2 SAAADI. CDR3 length equals 15 residues. V was pared by 3 bases and J by 1 base, with 12 bases between. For the CDR3, the DNA is TGCGCCAGCAGTGAACCCGGACAGCCGAACACTGAAGCTTTCTTT. Its translation: CASSEPGQPNTEAFF.

The V call is TRBV11-3, the J call TRBJ2-2, with D perhaps TRBD1 (6 bases). Germline V lookup: CDR1 SGHNT, CDR2 YENEEA. Trimming took 5 bases from V and 4 from J, leaving 11 bases between them. CDR3 length equals 14 residues. The CDR3 sequence is CASSPGQTTGELFF. For the CDR3, the DNA is TGTGCCAGCAGCCCTGGACAGACCACCGGGGAGCTGTTTTTT.

This sequence joins TRBV3-1 (or the pseudogene TRBV3-2) and TRBJ2-7, with D hard to call. CDR3 size: 15 residues. Germline values: CDR1 LGHDT, CDR2 YNNKEL (reference sequence). V dropped 1 base and J dropped 0 bases, with 10 bases sitting between them. The CDR3 region has the DNA TGTGCCAGCAGCCAAGGGTCCCGCTACTCCTACGAGCAGTACTTC. Protein sequence: CASSQGSRYSYEQYF.

This chain connects TRBV5-8 to TRBJ1-1; 9 bases agree with TRBD1. The CDR3 has 17 residues. The V gene's germline CDR1 is SGHTS and CDR2 YDEGEE. V dropped 2 bases and J dropped 9; count of bases not matched to a gene: 17. The CDR3 sequence is CASSFDRGGAQKGKAFF. DNA of the CDR3: TGTGCCAGCAGCTTTGACAGGGGGGGGGCTCAGAAGGGTAAAGCTTTCTTT. Full variable domain (outside the CDR3, taken from reference TRBV5-8 and TRBJ1-1): EAGVTQSPTHLIKTRGQQATLRCSPISGHTSVYWYQQALGLGLQFLLWYDEGEERNRGNFPPRFSGRQFPNYSSELNVNALELEDSALYLCASSFDRGGAQKGKAFFGQGTRLTVV.